These 22 T cell receptor beta chains came from one sample sequenced in a study of CD8 T cells in Susac syndrome. An amount of RNA that ranged from roughly 0.45 to 1 ug was reverse transcribed with random hexamers. TCRdb reprocessed the immunoSEQ multiplex PCR reads with MiXCR, giving one entry per CDR3 protein. The table includes around 150,000 distinct CDR3 sequences, approximately 94% detected once. The sample taken for sequencing was CD4+ T cells from PBMCs. The receptors were sampled from a human donor with multiple sclerosis.

The chain couples TRBV28 to TRBJ1-4; D not resolved. The CDR3 contains 17 residues. From germline, CDR1 is MDHEN and CDR2 SYDVKM. Trimming left V 4 bases short and J 0 bases short, with 15 bases between. The chain's CDR3 is CASSSLTPFTTNEKLFF. Here the CDR3 DNA reads TGTGCCAGCAGTTCGTTGACCCCGTTTACAACTAATGAAAAACTGTTTTTT.

This clonotype was detected once. The V gene is TRBV2, the J gene TRBJ2-1; tentatively, D is TRBD1 (6 bases). Between the trimmed V and J ends, which lost 9 bases and 9 bases, there was a span of 15 bases. Germline V CDR1 and CDR2: SNHLY, FYNNEI. The CDR3 sequence is 12 residues long. CDR3 sequence: CASTTGQVEQFF. CDR3 nucleotide sequence: TGTGCCAGTACTACAGGGCAGGTTGAGCAGTTCTTC.

This clonotype was observed once. The V and J genes are TRBV6-2 or TRBV6-3 and TRBJ1-1; D unresolved. The CDR3 covers 12 residues. CDR1 is MNHEY and CDR2 is SVGEGT in the germline V gene. Trimming stripped 6 bases from V and 7 bases from J, with 12 bases between. The CDR3: CASREQWGEAFF. CDR3 bases: TGTGCCAGCAGGGAGCAATGGGGTGAAGCTTTCTTT.

The chain carries TRBV24-1 and TRBJ2-2, with no clear D. V lost 4 bases, J lost 6 bases, and 17 bases lay in between. The CDR3 has 16 residues. CDR1 is KGHDR and CDR2 is SFDVKD in the germline V gene. CDR3 sequence (DNA): TGTGCCACCAGTGACCCAATAATAGCTCCCGCCGGGGAGCTGTTTTTT. Protein product: CATSDPIIAPAGELFF.

The sample holds one count of this clonotype. This chain uses TRBV11-2 with TRBJ2-3, with D perhaps being TRBD1 or TRBD2 (5 bases each). The CDR3 totals 14 residues. Trimming pared 4 bases from V and 4 bases from J, leaving 12 bases between. Per germline, CDR1 SGHAT and CDR2 FQNNGV. The CDR3 DNA reads as TGTGCCAGCAGCTCCTCTGGGGGTCCAGATACGCAGTATTTT. Amino acid sequence: CASSSSGGPDTQYF.

The genes are TRBV30 and TRBJ1-2; D gene unclear. There are 15 residues in the CDR3. Trimming took 0 bases from V and 4 from J, leaving 15 bases between them. The germline V gene has CDR1 GTSNPN and CDR2 SVGIG (reference sequence). CDR3 amino acids: CAWSVKGSSIYGYTF. The CDR3 DNA sequence: TGTGCCTGGAGTGTAAAAGGGAGTAGCATCTATGGCTACACCTTC.

V gene TRBV4-3 combines with J gene TRBJ1-2; 7 nucleotides line up with TRBD1. From germline, CDR1 is LGHNA and CDR2 YSLEER. This CDR3 has 14 amino acids. The junction had 4 bases not matched to a gene; V was cut back by 0 bases and J by 6 bases. The CDR3: CASSQDGRGDGYTF. The CDR3 DNA is TGCGCCAGCAGCCAAGATGGCAGGGGGGATGGCTACACCTTC.

The chain links TRBV18 to TRBJ2-7, with 9 bases lining up with TRBD1. V dropped 3 bases and J dropped 0; count of bases not matched to a gene: 9. The CDR3 length is 17 residues. Per germline, CDR1 KGHSH and CDR2 LQKENI. As DNA, the CDR3 is TGTGCCAGCTCACCGGGGACAGGGCGGAGTTCCTCCTACGAGCAGTACTTC. It yields the protein CASSPGTGRSSSYEQYF.

The chain recombines TRBV2 with TRBJ1-5, with 12 bases lining up with TRBD1. V lost 5 bases to trimming and J lost 3 bases; unmatched junction nucleotides: 11. The CDR3 loop spans 18 amino acids. Germline V gives CDR1 SNHLY, CDR2 FYNNEI. CDR3 nucleotide sequence: TGTGCCAGCAGTCTTTTACCGGGACAGGGGGCCTACAATCAGCCCCAGCATTTT. Translation: CASSLLPGQGAYNQPQHF.

V usage is TRBV23-1 and J usage is TRBJ2-3, with D maybe TRBD1 (6 bases). TRBV23-1 carries the ORF label, with uncertain function. Trimming cost V 0 bases and J 2 bases, with 27 bases left between them. This CDR3 has 21 amino acids. The CDR3 sequence is CASSQSGALRPPGRVTDTQYF. CDR3 nucleotides: TGCGCCAGCAGTCAATCGGGGGCCCTGCGGCCACCTGGGCGGGTCACAGATACGCAGTATTTT.

The J gene is TRBJ2-1, the V gene TRBV20-1; D is perhaps TRBD1 or TRBD2 (5 bases each). The CDR3 contains 15 residues. V lost 1 base, J lost 6 bases, and 16 bases lay in between. CDR1 and CDR2 from the germline V gene are DFQATT and SNEGSKA (reference sequence). CDR3: CSARGLRGPRNEQFF. CDR3 coding DNA: TGCAGTGCTAGAGGCCTGAGGGGACCACGCAATGAGCAGTTCTTC.

This chain uses TRBV5-6 with TRBJ1-5; TRBD1 matches at 7 bases. CDR3 length equals 14 residues. Germline assignment: CDR1 SGHDT and CDR2 YYEEEE. V dropped 4 bases and J dropped 11; count of bases not matched to a gene: 12. CDR3 amino acids: CASSTGGGPPSQHF. In nucleotides, the CDR3 is TGTGCCAGCAGCACGGGAGGGGGCCCCCCGTCCCAGCATTTT.

This chain connects TRBV10-3 to TRBJ2-5; 8 bases line up with TRBD2. CDR1 and CDR2 from the germline V gene are ENHRY and SYGVKD. V trimming: 6 bases; J trimming: 5 bases; junction bases outside the gene matches: 5. The CDR3 is 13 residues long. Here the CDR3 reads CAIRGLAVETQYF. For the CDR3, the DNA is TGTGCCATCAGAGGACTAGCAGTCGAGACCCAGTACTTC.

The chain uses TRBV7-3 and TRBJ1-1, with unresolved D. The CDR3 runs to 13 residues. CDR1 SGHTA and CDR2 FQGTGA come from the germline V gene. V lost 4 bases, J lost 6 bases, and 12 bases lay in between. The CDR3 DNA reads as TGTGCCAGCAGCTCCCGAAGGTCGGCTGAAGCTTTCTTT. The encoded protein is CASSSRRSAEAFF.

V gene TRBV5-1 combines with J gene TRBJ2-7; D ambiguous. The CDR3 runs 14 residues. V gave up 7 bases and J gave up 0 bases, with 14 bases separating them. CDR1 SGHRS and CDR2 YFSETQ come from the germline V gene. CDR3: CASSSDTSSYEQYF. CDR3 in DNA: TGCGCCAGCTCCTCCGACACCAGCTCCTACGAGCAGTACTTC.

The V and J genes are TRBV7-9 and TRBJ2-3; D unclear. Germline V gives CDR1 SEHNR, CDR2 FQNEAQ (reference sequence). V gave up 2 bases and J gave up 0 bases, with 9 bases separating them. The CDR3 extends over 15 amino acids. Here the CDR3 reads CASSLTQASTDTQYF. CDR3 nucleotides: TGTGCCAGCAGCTTAACACAAGCTAGCACAGATACGCAGTATTTT.

The chain carries TRBV24-1 and TRBJ1-3; D ambiguous. This CDR3 comprises 13 residues. CDR1 is KGHDR, CDR2 SFDVKD, per germline. Deletions cut 9 bases from V and 2 bases from J, with 10 bases between. For the CDR3, the DNA is TGTGCCACCGCGGAGGGAGCTGGAAACACCATATATTTT. It encodes CATAEGAGNTIYF.

The chain links TRBV5-8 to TRBJ2-1, with D possibly TRBD1 on 6 matching bases. Germline V CDR1 and CDR2: SGHTS, YDEGEE. This CDR3 comprises 16 residues. V lost 1 base, J lost 2 bases, and 13 bases lay in between. CDR3 DNA sequence: TGTGCCAGCAGCTTGTGGGGTCAGGGGCCCTACAATGAGCAGTTCTTC. Its translation is CASSLWGQGPYNEQFF.

The table lists this clonotype with a count of one. The chain combines TRBV5-1 with TRBJ1-4; D remains ambiguous. The CDR3 loop spans 12 amino acids. V was pared by 5 bases and J by 8 bases, with 10 bases between. Germline V gene data show CDR1 as SGHRS and CDR2 as YFSETQ. Written as DNA, the CDR3 is TGCGCCAGCAGGTCAGAGCGGGAAAAACTGTTTTTT. Protein sequence: CASRSEREKLFF.

This rearrangement joins TRBV6-5 to TRBJ2-2; D not resolved. CDR1 and CDR2 (germline): MNHEY, SVGAGI. Trimming took 0 bases from V and 8 from J, leaving 10 bases between them. The CDR3 spans 14 residues. Written as DNA, the CDR3 is TGTGCCAGCAGTTACTCTGGGGAAGTGGGGGAGCTGTTTTTT. It is translated as CASSYSGEVGELFF.

The chain has TRBV6-6 and TRBJ1-1; D is possibly TRBD1 (5 bases). The germline CDR1 and CDR2 sequences are MNHNY and SVGAGI (reference sequence). V gave up 8 bases and J gave up 4 bases, with 11 bases separating them. The CDR3 extends over 12 amino acids. The CDR3 bases are TGTGCCAGCGCACAGGTCAGCACTGAAGCTTTCTTT. As protein: CASAQVSTEAFF.

The rearrangement uses TRBV10-3 and TRBJ1-2; no clear D. Between the trimmed V and J ends, which lost 4 bases and 8 bases, there was a span of 14 bases. Germline loops: CDR1 ENHRY, CDR2 SYGVKD. CDR3 length: 13 residues. CDR3 nucleotide sequence: TGTGCCATCAGTGTCGGGAGAGCCAACGGCTACACCTTC. Encoded protein: CAISVGRANGYTF.